This T cell receptor beta chain was found in a study of identical twins. With 6 bases clipped from V and 1 base from J, the junction kept 12 bases outside the gene matches. The CDR3 has 17 amino acids. Study-wide points: Potential partial confounding of zero-insertion analyses by invariant MAIT and iNKT cells was noted. Cross-sectional statistics underpinned the conclusions; the same donors were not followed. Excess low generation probability was seen in twin-shared out-of-frame alpha sequences. Whereas memory repertoires showed no such difference, abundant cord blood beta clonotypes carried fewer insertions.

This clonotype was seen many times. The target antigen is unknown. From the 5' RACE reads, TCRdb called clonotypes with MiXCR, one entry per CDR3 protein. This table holds roughly 490,000 distinct CDR3 sequences, approximately 15% found once. These same data were also listed under a study on yellow fever vaccine responses in identical twins.

The sequenced sample was CD4+ T cells sorted from blood. The source is a young woman in good health. The gene calls are TRBV12-3 or TRBV12-4 and TRBJ1-1; TRBD1 matches at 9 bases. The CDR3 sequence: CASRETGTGPTNTEAFF. CDR3 DNA: TGTGCCAGCAGGGAAACCGGGACAGGGCCGACGAACACTGAAGCTTTCTTT.